The present TCR beta chain was sequenced within a study of monozygotic twins with inflammatory bowel disease. Study findings and constraints: Researchers were unable to tell different T cell subtypes apart. Among IBD patients, TCRbeta diversity (inverse Simpson) was lower than in healthy co-twins.

Germline V CDR1 and CDR2: SGHDT, YYEEEE. The CDR3 is 16 residues long. Staff drew a roughly 2.5 ml blood sample from each donor. It was from whole blood, with no T cell sorting, that total RNA was isolated. Reprocessing the 5' RACE reads, TCRdb reports a single entry for every CDR3 protein and omits DNA. Its clone listing holds some 200,000 distinct CDR3 sequences. Of note for this clonotype: What it binds is not known.

The specimen sequenced was blood. This chain uses TRBV5-6 with TRBJ1-5. This receptor was identified in a human donor with ulcerative colitis or Crohn's disease, or a healthy co-twin of an affected twin (not recorded which). CDR3 region: CASSLGGGYSNQPQHF.